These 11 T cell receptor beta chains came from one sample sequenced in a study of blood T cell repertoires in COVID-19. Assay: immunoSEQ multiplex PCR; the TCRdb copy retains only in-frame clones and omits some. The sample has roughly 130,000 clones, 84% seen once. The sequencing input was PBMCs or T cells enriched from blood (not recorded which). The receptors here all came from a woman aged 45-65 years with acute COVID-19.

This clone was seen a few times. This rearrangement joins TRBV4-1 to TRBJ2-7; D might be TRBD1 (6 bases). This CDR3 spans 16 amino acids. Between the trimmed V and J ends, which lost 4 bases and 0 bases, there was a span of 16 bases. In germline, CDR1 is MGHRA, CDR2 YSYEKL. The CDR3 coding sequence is TGCGCCAGCAGCCTTCTAGACCTCAGGGGCTCCTACGAGCAGTACTTC. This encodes CASSLLDLRGSYEQYF.

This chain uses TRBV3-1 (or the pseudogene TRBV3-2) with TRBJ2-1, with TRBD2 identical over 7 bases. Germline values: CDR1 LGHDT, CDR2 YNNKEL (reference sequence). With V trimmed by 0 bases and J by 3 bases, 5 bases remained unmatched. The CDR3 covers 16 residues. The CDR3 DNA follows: TGTGCCAGCAGCCAAGAGCCCAGCGGGGTCTACAATGAGCAGTTCTTC. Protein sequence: CASSQEPSGVYNEQFF.

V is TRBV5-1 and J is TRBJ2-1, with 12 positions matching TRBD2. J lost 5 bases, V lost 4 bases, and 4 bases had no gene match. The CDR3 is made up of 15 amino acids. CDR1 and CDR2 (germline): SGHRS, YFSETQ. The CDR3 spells CASSHSSGGDNEQFF. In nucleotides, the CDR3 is TGCGCCAGCAGCCACTCTAGCGGGGGGGACAATGAGCAGTTCTTC.

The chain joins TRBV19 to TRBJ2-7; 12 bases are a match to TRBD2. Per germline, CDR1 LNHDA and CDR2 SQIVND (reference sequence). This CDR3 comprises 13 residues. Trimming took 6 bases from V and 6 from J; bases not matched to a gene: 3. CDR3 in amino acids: CASSPGLAGEQYF. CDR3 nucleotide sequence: TGTGCCAGTAGCCCGGGACTAGCGGGCGAGCAGTACTTC.

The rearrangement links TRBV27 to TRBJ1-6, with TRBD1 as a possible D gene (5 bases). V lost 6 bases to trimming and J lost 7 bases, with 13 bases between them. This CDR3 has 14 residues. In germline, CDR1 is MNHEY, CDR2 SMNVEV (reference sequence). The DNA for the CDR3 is TGTGCCAGCAGGGGGGGGATTCGGAATTCACCCCTCCACTTT. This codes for CASRGGIRNSPLHF.

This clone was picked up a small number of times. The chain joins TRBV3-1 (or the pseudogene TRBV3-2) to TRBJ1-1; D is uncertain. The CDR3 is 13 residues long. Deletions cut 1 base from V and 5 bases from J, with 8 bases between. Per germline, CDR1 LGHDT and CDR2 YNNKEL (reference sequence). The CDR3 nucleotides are TGTGCCAGCAGCCAAGCAGGTGGTACTGAAGCTTTCTTT. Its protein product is CASSQAGGTEAFF.

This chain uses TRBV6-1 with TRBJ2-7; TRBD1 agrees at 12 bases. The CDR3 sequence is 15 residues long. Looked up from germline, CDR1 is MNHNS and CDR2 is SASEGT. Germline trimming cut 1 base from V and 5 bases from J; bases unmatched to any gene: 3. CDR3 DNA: TGTGCCAGCAGTGAAGGGGGGACAGGGGGCGACGAGCAGTACTTC. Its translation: CASSEGGTGGDEQYF.

Written as DNA, the CDR3 is TGTGCCAGTAGAGGACAGGGAAATAGCAATCAGCCCCAGCATTTT. Translated, it gives CASRGQGNSNQPQHF. This chain uses TRBV19 with TRBJ1-5, with 8 bases fitting TRBD1. The CDR3 has 15 residues. The germline gives CDR1 LNHDA, CDR2 SQIVND (reference sequence). V lost 6 bases and J lost 0; bases outside the gene matches: 4.

Written as DNA, the CDR3 is TGTGCCATCAGTGCCACAGGGGCTGAAGCTTTCTTT. Its protein is CAISATGAEAFF. The chain employs TRBV10-3 and TRBJ1-1, with 7 nucleotides matching TRBD1. After removal of 4 bases from V and 6 bases from J, the junction contained 2 bases not matched to a gene. Germline CDR1 and CDR2: ENHRY and SYGVKD. The CDR3 is 12 residues long.

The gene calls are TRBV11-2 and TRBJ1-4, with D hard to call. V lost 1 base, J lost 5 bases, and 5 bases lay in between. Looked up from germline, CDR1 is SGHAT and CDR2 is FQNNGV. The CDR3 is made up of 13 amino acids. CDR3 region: CASSLGGNEKLFF. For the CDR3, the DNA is TGTGCCAGCAGCTTAGGCGGGAATGAAAAACTGTTTTTT. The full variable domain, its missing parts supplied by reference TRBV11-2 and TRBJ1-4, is EAGVAQSPRYKIIEKRQSVAFWCNPISGHATLYWYQQILGQGPKLLIQFQNNGVVDDSQLPKDRFSAERLKGVDSTLKIQPAKLEDSAVYLCASSLGGNEKLFFGSGTQLSVL.

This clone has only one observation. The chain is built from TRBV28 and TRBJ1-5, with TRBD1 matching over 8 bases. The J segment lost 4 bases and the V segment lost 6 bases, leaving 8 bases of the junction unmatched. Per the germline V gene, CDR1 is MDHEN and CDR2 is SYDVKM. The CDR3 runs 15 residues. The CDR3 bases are TGTGCCAGCAGCTATCAGGGGGCAAGGAATCAGCCCCAGCATTTT. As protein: CASSYQGARNQPQHF.